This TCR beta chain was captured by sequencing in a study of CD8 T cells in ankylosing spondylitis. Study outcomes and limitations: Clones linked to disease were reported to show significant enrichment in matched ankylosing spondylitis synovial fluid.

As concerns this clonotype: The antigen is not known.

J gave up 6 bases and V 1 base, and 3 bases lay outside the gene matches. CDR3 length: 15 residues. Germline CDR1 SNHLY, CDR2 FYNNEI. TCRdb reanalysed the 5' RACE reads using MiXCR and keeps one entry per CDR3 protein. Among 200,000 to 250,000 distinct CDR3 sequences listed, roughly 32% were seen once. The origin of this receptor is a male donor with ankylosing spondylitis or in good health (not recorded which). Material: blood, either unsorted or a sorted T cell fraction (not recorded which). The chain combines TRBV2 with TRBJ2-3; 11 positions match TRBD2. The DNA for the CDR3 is TGTGCCAGCAGTGAAGGTAGCGGGGGGGCCGATACGCAGTATTTT. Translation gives CASSEGSGGADTQYF.